These T cell receptor beta chains were read from a single sample in a study of T cells after posttransplantation cyclophosphamide. Method: immunoSEQ multiplex PCR; TCRdb's copy keeps in-frame clones and lacks some. The sample has about 12,000 clones; around 2% are singletons. Source: PBMCs, taken after allogeneic stem cell transplant with posttransplant cyclophosphamide. The origin of the receptors is a male patient in his thirties who received an allogeneic stem cell transplant from a related donor, was CMV-positive, and had no GVHD. Some of the T cells may derive from the graft donor. The conserved cysteine and the conserved F or W are not part of the CDR3 here. The order of the fields is V gene, clone size, J gene, CDR3 protein. Where a row states a size, it is once, few, many or the class of an expanded clone; other rows omit it.

TRBV10-2	few	TRBJ1-1	ASSEQGTGEAF
TRBV6-1	.	TRBJ2-5	ASSVTSGRMLETQY
TRBV5-1	few	TRBJ2-6	ASSSGQGAGGANVLT
TRBV11-3	.	TRBJ2-1	ASSLVSGLYNEQF
TRBV5-3	.	TRBJ2-3	ARSLGGLGGPTDTQY
TRBV12-5	.	TRBJ1-2	ASGLGGTGGNDGYT
TRBV7-9	hyperexpanded	TRBJ1-6	ASSFRDTPSSYNSPLH
TRBV14	few	TRBJ2-1	ASSLAGGGEQF
TRBV18	.	TRBJ2-7	ASSPRHSYEQY
TRBV7-9	.	TRBJ1-4	ASSPGTGNEKLF
TRBV18	few	TRBJ1-2	ASSPWDLAKDYT
TRBV4-2	few	TRBJ2-7	ASSQDEMSGTLSYEQY
TRBV6-1	few	TRBJ2-2	ASSELGGTGELF
TRBV6-6	.	TRBJ1-1	ASSNLGGFGAF
TRBV4-1	.	TRBJ2-1	ASSPTSSEQF
TRBV18	.	TRBJ2-5	ASSQTGGRETQY
TRBV9	.	TRBJ2-3	ASSVRGGGALGAQY
TRBV11-3	.	TRBJ2-1	ASSFDALAGEQF
TRBV4-1	.	TRBJ1-5	ASSQEGAGASNQPQH
TRBV5-1	.	TRBJ2-3	ASRSLAGTDTQY
TRBV19	.	TRBJ2-1	ASKATGTNEQF
TRBV18	few	TRBJ1-4	ASSTTGRATNEKLF
TRBV7-9	.	TRBJ1-6	ASSNIHNNSPLH
TRBV7-2	few	TRBJ2-1	ASSFFLSSYNEQF
TRBV2	few	TRBJ2-2	ASRWGRPGELF
TRBV5-1	.	TRBJ2-2	ASSFSGGMNGELF
TRBV5-1	few	TRBJ2-3	ASSLEAGGGDTQY
TRBV5-1	few	TRBJ2-2	ASSSKEGGPSDGELF
TRBV6-6	few	TRBJ2-2	ASIGRAYTGELF
TRBV5-5	few	TRBJ2-2	ASSFPQGANTGELF
TRBV2	.	TRBJ2-1	ASSEPLTSLAVNEQF
TRBV7-6	.	TRBJ1-6	ASSPVGGAVRNSPLH
TRBV29-1	few	TRBJ1-1	SVERPVNTEAF
TRBV9	.	TRBJ2-3	ASSVTSGTLDTQY
TRBV4-1	few	TRBJ2-3	ASSHGTVSTDTQY
TRBV6-5	few	TRBJ2-3	ASSLFRGLGVDTQY
TRBV19	.	TRBJ1-4	ASSIGTRGSEKLF
TRBV7-2	few	TRBJ2-7	ASSLQAGGSYEQY
TRBV15	few	TRBJ1-4	ATSRDVGREKLF
TRBV2	.	TRBJ1-5	ASSETSAGGQPQH
TRBV19	few	TRBJ2-1	ASSIRQWPDRQF
TRBV5-4	.	TRBJ2-2	ASSPQGRGTNTGELF